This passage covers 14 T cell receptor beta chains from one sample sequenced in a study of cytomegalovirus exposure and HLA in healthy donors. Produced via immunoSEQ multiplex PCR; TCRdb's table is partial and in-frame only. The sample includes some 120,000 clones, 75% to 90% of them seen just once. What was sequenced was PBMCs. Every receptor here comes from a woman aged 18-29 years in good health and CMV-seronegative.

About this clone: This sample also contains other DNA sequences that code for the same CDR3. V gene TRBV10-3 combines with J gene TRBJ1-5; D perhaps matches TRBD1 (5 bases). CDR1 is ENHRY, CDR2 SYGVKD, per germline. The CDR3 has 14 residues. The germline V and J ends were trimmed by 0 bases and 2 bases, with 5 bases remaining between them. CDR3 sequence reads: CAISESGGNQPQHF. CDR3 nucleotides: TGTGCCATCAGTGAGTCAGGGGGCAATCAGCCCCAGCATTTT.

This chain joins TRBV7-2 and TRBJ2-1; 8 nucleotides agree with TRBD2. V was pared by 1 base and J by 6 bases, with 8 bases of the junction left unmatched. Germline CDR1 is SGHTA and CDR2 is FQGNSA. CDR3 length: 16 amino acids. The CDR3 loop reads CASSLVVVAGGNEQFF. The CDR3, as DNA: TGTGCCAGCAGCTTAGTGGTAGTCGCGGGAGGCAATGAGCAGTTCTTC.

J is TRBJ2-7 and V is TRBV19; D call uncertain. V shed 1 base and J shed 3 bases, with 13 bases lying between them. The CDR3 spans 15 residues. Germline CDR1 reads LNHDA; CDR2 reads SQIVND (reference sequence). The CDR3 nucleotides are TGTGCCAGTAGTATAGGAGCAAGACTCAACTACGAGCAGTACTTC. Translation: CASSIGARLNYEQYF.

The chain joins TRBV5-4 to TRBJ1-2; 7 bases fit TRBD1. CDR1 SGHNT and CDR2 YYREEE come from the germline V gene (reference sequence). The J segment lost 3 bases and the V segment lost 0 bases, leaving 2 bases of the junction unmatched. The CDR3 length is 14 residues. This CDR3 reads CASSLDGTDYGYTF. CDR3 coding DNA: TGTGCCAGCAGCTTGGACGGGACAGACTATGGCTACACCTTC.

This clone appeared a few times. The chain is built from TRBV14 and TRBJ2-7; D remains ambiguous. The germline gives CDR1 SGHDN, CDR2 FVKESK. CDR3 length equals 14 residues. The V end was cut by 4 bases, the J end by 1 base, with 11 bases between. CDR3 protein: CASSRYHGSYEQYV. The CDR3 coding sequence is TGTGCCAGCAGCCGATACCACGGGTCCTACGAGCAGTACGTC.

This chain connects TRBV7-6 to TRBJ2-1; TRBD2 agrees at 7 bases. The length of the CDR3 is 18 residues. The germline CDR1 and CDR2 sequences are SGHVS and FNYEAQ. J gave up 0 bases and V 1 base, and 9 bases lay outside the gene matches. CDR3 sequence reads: CASSLGYGGGSSYNEQFF. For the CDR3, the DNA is TGTGCCAGCAGCTTAGGATATGGCGGGGGAAGCTCCTACAATGAGCAGTTCTTC.

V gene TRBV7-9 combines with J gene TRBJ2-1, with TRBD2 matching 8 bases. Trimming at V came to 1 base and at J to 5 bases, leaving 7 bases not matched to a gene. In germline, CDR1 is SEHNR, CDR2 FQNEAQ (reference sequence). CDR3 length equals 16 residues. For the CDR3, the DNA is TGTGCCAGCAGCTTAGGCGCGGGGGGCCCACACAATGAGCAGTTCTTC. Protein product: CASSLGAGGPHNEQFF.

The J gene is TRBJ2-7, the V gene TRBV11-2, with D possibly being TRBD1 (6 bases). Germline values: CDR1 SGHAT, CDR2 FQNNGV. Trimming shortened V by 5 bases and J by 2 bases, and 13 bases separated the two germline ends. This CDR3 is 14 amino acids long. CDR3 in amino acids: CASSPQGGAYEQYF. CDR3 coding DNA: TGTGCCAGCAGCCCACAGGGTGGGGCCTACGAGCAGTACTTC.

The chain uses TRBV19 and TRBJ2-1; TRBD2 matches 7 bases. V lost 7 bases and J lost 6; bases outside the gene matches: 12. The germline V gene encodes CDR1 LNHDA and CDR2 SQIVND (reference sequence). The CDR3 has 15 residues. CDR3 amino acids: CASTALAVPPNEQFF. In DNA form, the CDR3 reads TGTGCCAGTACCGCCCTAGCGGTCCCTCCCAATGAGCAGTTCTTC.

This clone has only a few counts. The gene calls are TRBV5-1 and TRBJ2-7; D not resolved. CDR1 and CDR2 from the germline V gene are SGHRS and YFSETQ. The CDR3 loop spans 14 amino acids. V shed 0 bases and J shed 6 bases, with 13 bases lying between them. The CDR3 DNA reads TGCGCCAGCAGCTTGGTTGTTATTGCGGTCGAGCAGTACGTC. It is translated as CASSLVVIAVEQYV.

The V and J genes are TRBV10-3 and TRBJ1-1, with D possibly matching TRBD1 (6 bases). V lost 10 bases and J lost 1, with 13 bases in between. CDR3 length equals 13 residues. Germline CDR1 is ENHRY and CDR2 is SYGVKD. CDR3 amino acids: CANQGTQNTEAFF. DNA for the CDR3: TGTGCCAATCAGGGGACCCAGAACACTGAAGCTTTCTTT.

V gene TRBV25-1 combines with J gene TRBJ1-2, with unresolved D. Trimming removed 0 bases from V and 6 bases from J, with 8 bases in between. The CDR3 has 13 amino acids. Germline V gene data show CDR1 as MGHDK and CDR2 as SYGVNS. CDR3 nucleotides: TGTGCCAGCAGTGAATATCGCGGGGATGGCTACACCTTC. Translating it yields CASSEYRGDGYTF.

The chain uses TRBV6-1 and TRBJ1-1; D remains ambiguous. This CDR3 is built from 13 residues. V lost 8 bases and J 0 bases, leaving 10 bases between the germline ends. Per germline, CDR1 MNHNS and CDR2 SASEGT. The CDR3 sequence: CASRAGMNTEAFF. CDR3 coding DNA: TGTGCCAGCCGAGCCGGGATGAACACTGAAGCTTTCTTT.

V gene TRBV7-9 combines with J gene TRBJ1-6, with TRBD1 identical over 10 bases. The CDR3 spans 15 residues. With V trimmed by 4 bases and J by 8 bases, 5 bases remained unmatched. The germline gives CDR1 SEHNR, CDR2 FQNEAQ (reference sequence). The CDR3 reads CASSWFGTGDSPLHF. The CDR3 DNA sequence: TGTGCCAGCAGCTGGTTCGGGACAGGGGATTCACCCCTCCACTTT.